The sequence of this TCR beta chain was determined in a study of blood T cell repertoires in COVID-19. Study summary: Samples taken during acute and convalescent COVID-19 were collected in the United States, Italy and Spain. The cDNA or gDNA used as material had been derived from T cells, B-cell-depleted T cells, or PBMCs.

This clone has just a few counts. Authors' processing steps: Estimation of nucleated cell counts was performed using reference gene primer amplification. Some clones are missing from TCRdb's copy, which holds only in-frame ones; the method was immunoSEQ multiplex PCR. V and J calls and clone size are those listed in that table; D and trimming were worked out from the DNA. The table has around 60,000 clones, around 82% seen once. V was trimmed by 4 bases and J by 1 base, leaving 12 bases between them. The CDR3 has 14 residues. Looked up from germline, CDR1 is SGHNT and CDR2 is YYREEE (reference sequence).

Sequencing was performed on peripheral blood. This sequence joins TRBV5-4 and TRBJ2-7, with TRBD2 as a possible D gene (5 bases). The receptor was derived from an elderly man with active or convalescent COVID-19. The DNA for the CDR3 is TGTGCCAGCAGCGCCCGCTGGAGGTCCTACGAGCAGTACTTC. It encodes CASSARWRSYEQYF.